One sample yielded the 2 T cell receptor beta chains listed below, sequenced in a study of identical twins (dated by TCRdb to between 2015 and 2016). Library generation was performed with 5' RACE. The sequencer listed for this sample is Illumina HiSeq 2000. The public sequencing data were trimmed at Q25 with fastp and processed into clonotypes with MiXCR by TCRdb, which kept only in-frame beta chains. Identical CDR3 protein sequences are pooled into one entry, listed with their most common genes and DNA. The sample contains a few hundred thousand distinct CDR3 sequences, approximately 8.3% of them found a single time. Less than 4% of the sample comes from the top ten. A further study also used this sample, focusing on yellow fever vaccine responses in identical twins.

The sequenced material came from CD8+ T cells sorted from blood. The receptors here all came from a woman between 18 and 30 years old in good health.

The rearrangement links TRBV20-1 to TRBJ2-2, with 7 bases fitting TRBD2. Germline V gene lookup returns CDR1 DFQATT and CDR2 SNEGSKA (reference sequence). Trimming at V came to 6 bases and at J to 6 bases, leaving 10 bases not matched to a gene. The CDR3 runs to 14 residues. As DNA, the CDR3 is TGCAGTGCCCCGCTATGGGGGGGATCCGGGGAGCTGTTTTTT. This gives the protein CSAPLWGGSGELFF.

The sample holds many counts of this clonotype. CDR3 amino acids: CSVGGWETQYF. The CDR3 nucleotides read TGCAGCGTGGGGGGTTGGGAGACCCAGTACTTC. The chain couples TRBV29-1 to TRBJ2-5, with D possibly TRBD2 on 6 matching bases. This CDR3 is 11 amino acids long. Trimming left V 6 bases short and J 5 bases short, with 10 bases between. Germline assignment: CDR1 SQVTM and CDR2 ANQGSEA.